The T cell receptor beta chain under discussion was sequenced for a study of blood T cell repertoires in COVID-19. In the authors' workflow: Cell counts per sample came from amplifying reference gene primers. The table came from immunoSEQ multiplex PCR; TCRdb's copy has only in-frame clones and leaves some out. V, J and clone size are taken as reported in that table, and D and trimming were inferred from the DNA itself. The sample has fewer than 30,000 clones, 86% seen once. V lost 0 bases and J 5 bases, leaving 16 bases between the germline ends. This CDR3 is built from 16 residues. Per germline, CDR1 LGHNA and CDR2 YNFKEQ.

This TCR derives from a man over 45 with active COVID-19. This chain links TRBV4-2 with TRBJ1-1, with D possibly matching TRBD1 (5 bases). Specimen: peripheral blood. Here the CDR3 reads CASSQDLPFGGTEAFF. CDR3 in DNA: TGTGCCAGCAGCCAAGATCTTCCGTTCGGGGGAACTGAAGCTTTCTTT.